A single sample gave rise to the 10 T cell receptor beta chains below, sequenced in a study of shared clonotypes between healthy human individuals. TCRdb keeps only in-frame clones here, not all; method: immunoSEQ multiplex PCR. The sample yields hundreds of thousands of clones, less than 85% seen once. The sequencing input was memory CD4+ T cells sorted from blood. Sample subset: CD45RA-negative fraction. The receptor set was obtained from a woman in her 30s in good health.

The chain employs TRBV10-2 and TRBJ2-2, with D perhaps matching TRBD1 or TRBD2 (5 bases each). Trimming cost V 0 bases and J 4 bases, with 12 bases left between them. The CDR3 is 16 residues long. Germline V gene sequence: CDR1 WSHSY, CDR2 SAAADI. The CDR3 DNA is TGCGCCAGCAGTGAGTCGATAGGGGCGGGCACCGGGGAGCTGTTTTTT. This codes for CASSESIGAGTGELFF.

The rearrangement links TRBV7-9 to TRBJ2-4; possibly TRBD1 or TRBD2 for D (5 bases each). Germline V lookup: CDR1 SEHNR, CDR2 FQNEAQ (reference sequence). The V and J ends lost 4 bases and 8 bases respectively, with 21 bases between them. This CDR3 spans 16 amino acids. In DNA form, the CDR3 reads TGTGCCAGCAGCTCCCTCTCGGGGCTAGCTATCGACATTCAGTACTTC. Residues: CASSSLSGLAIDIQYF.

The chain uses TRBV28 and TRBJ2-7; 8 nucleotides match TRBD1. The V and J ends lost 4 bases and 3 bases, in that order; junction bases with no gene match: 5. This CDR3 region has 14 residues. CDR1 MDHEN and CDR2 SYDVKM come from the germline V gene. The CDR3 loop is CASSWGTGYYEQYF. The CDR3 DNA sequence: TGTGCCAGCAGTTGGGGGACAGGTTACTACGAGCAGTACTTC.

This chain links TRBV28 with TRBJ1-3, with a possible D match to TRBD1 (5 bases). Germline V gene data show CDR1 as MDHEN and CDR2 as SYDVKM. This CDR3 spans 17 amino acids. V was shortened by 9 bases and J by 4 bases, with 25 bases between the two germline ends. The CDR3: CASSPPGGGVFGNTIYF. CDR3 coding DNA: TGTGCCAGTTCCCCCCCGGGGGGAGGGGTGTTCGGAAACACCATATATTTT.

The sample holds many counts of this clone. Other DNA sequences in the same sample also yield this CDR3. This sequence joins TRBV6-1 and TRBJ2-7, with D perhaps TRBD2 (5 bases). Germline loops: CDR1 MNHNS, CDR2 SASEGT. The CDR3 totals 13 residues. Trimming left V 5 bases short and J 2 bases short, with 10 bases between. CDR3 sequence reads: CASSLAGAYEQYF. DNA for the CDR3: TGTGCCAGCAGTCTCGCCGGGGCCTACGAGCAGTACTTC.

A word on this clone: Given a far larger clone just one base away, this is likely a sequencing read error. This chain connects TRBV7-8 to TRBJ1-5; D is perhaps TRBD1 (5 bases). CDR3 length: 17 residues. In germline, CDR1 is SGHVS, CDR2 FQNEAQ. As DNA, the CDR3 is TGTGCCAGCAGCGACCGCGGCGGGGCAGACTTCAATCAGCCCCGGCATTTT. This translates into CASSDRGGADFNQPRHF.

The CDR3 protein is CASSLLGAESYNEQFF. The CDR3 nucleotides are TGTGCCAGCAGCTTGCTGGGGGCAGAGTCCTACAATGAGCAGTTCTTC. This rearrangement joins TRBV5-6 to TRBJ2-1; tentatively, D is TRBD1 (6 bases). This CDR3 is 16 amino acids long. Germline V lookup: CDR1 SGHDT, CDR2 YYEEEE. V shed 1 base and J shed 1 base, with 12 bases lying between them.

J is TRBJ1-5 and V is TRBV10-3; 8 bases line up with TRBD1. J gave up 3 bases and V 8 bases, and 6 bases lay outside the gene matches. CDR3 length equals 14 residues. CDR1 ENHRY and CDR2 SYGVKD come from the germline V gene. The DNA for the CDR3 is TGTGCCATCCGGTCGACAGGGGACAATCAGCCCCAGCATTTT. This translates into CAIRSTGDNQPQHF.

CDR3 in amino acids: CAISEVRTGFGAFF. In DNA form, the CDR3 reads TGTGCCATCAGTGAGGTCAGGACAGGCTTCGGAGCTTTCTTT. This rearrangement joins TRBV10-3 to TRBJ1-1, with 7 bases that match TRBD1. From germline, CDR1 is ENHRY and CDR2 SYGVKD. The CDR3 runs to 14 residues. With V trimmed by 2 bases and J by 10 bases, 10 bases remained unmatched.

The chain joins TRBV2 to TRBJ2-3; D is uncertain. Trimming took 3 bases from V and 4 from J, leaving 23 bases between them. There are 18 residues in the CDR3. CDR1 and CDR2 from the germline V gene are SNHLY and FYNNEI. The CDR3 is CASSEMAGWAPDADTQYF. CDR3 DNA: TGTGCCAGCAGTGAGATGGCAGGATGGGCCCCGGACGCAGATACGCAGTATTTT. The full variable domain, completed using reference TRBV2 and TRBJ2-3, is EPEVTQTPSHQVTQMGQEVILRCVPISNHLYFYWYRQILGQKVEFLVSFYNNEISEKSEIFDDQFSVERPDGSNFTLKIRSTKLEDSAMYFCASSEMAGWAPDADTQYFGPGTRLTVL.